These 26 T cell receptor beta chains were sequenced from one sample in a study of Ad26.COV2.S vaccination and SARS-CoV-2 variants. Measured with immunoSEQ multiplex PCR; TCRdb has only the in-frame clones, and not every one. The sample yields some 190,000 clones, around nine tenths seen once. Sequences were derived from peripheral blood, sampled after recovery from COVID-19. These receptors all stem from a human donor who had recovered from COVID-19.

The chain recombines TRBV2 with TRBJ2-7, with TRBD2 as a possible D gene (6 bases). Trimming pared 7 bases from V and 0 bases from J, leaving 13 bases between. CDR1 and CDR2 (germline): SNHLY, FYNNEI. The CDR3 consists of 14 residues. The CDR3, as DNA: TGTGCCAGCACTAGGGACTTAAGCTCCTACGAGCAGTACTTC. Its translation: CASTRDLSSYEQYF.

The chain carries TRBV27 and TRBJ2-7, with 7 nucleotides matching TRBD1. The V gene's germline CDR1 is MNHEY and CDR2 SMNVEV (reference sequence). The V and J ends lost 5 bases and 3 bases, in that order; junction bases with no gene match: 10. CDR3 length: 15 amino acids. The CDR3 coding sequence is TGTGCCAGCAGTCCCGCCGGACAGGTTTACTACGAGCAGTACTTC. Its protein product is CASSPAGQVYYEQYF.

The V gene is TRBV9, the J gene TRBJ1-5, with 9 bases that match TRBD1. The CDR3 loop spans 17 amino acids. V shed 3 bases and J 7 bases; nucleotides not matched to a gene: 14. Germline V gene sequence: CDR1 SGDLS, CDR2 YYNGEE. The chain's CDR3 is CASSAGLGQGRGQPQHF. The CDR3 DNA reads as TGTGCCAGCAGCGCCGGTCTGGGACAGGGTAGAGGACAGCCCCAGCATTTT.

This CDR3 is CASSLEGGDYGYTF. In DNA, the CDR3 is TGTGCCAGCAGCTTGGAAGGGGGCGACTATGGCTACACCTTC. The chain recombines TRBV5-5 with TRBJ1-2; TRBD1 aligns across 7 bases. Per the germline V gene, CDR1 is SGHKS and CDR2 is YYEKEE (reference sequence). The CDR3 contains 14 residues. V shed 0 bases and J 3 bases; nucleotides not matched to a gene: 2.

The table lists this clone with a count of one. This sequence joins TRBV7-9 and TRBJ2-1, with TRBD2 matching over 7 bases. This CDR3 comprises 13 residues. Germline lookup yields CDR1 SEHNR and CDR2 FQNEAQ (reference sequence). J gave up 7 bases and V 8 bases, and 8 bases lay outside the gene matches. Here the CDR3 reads CASDLGRGNEQFF. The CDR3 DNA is TGTGCCAGCGATCTCGGGCGGGGGAATGAGCAGTTCTTC.

The CDR3 here is CASSEDSAENTIYF. The CDR3 coding sequence is TGTGCCAGCAGCGAAGACAGCGCTGAAAACACCATATATTTT. J is TRBJ1-3 and V is TRBV5-6; D is perhaps TRBD1 (5 bases). V shed 4 bases and J shed 6 bases, with 14 bases lying between them. This CDR3 region has 14 residues. The germline CDR1 and CDR2 sequences are SGHDT and YYEEEE.

This chain's CDR3 is CASSLGARENQPQHF. The CDR3 DNA reads TGTGCCAGCAGCTTAGGCGCACGTGAAAATCAGCCCCAGCATTTT. The rearrangement joins TRBV11-2 to TRBJ1-5; D is ambiguous. This CDR3 region has 15 residues. Germline CDR1 is SGHAT and CDR2 is FQNNGV. Trimming left V 1 base short and J 4 bases short, with 11 bases between.

As DNA, the CDR3 is TGTGCCAGCAGTTACTCGGGACAGGGGTATTCACCCCTCCACTTT. Translated, it gives CASSYSGQGYSPLHF. The rearrangement uses TRBV6-2 or TRBV6-3 and TRBJ1-6; TRBD1 matches at 10 bases. CDR3 length: 15 residues. With V trimmed by 0 bases and J by 8 bases, 1 base remained unmatched. CDR1 and CDR2 (germline): MNHEY, SVGEGT.

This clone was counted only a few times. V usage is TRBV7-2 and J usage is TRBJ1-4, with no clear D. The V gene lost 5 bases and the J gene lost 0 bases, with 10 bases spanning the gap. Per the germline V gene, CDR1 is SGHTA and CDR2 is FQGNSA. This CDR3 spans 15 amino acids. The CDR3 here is CASSPWGPTNEKLFF. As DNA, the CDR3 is TGTGCCAGCAGCCCCTGGGGTCCAACTAATGAAAAACTGTTTTTT.

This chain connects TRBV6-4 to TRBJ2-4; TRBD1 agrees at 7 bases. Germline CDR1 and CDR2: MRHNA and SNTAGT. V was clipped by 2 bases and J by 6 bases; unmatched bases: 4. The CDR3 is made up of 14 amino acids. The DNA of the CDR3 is TGTGCCAGCAGTGACAAGGGACAGATAAACATTCAGTACTTC. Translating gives CASSDKGQINIQYF.

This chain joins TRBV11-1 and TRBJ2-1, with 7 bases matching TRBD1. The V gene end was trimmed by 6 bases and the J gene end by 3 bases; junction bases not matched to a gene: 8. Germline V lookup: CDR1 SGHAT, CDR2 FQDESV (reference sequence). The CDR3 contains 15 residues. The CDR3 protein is CASSSTGQHYNEQFF. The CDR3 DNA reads TGTGCCAGCAGTTCTACGGGACAGCACTACAATGAGCAGTTCTTC.

CDR3 sequence reads: CSARENSNQPQHF. The CDR3, as DNA: TGCAGCGCAAGGGAGAACAGCAATCAGCCCCAGCATTTT. The rearrangement links TRBV29-1 to TRBJ1-5; D is unclear. CDR1 and CDR2 from the germline V gene are SQVTM and ANQGSEA. The CDR3 is 13 amino acids. V lost 7 bases and J 1 base, leaving 11 bases between the germline ends.

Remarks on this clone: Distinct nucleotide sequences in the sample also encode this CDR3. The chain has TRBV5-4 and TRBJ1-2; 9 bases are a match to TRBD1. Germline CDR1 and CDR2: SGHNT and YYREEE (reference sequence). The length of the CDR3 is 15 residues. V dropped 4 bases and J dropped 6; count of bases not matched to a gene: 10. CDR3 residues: CASSPLTGGIHGYTF. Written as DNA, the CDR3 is TGTGCCAGCAGCCCTCTAACAGGGGGCATTCATGGCTACACCTTC. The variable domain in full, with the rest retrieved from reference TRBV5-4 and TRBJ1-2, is ETGVTQSPTHLIKTRGQQVTLRCSSQSGHNTVSWYQQALGQGPQFIFQYYREEENGRGNFPPRFSGLQFPNYSSELNVNALELDDSALYLCASSPLTGGIHGYTFGSGTRLTVV.

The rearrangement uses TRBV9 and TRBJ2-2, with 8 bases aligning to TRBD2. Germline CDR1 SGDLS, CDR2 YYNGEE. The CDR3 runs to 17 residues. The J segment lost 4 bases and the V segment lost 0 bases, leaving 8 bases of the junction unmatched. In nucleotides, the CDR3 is TGTGCCAGCAGCGTAGCGGGGGGGACGTCGGGCACCGGGGAGCTGTTTTTT. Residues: CASSVAGGTSGTGELFF.

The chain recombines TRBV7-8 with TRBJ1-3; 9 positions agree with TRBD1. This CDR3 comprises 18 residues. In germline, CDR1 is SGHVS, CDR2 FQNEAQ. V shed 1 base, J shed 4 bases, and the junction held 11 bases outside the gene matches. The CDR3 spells CASSLGAHRGLVGNTIYF. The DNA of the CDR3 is TGTGCCAGCAGCTTAGGGGCCCACAGGGGGCTAGTAGGAAACACCATATATTTT.

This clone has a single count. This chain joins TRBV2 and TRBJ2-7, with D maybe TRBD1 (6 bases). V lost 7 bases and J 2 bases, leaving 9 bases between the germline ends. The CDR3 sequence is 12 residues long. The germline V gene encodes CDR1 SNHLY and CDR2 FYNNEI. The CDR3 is CASKRQAYEQYF. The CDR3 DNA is TGTGCCAGCAAGAGACAGGCCTACGAGCAGTACTTC.

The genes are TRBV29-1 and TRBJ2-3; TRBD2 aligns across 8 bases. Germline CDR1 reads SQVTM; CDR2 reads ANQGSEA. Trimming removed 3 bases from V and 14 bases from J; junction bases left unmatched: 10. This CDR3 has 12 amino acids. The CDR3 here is CSVDEGGTSWYF. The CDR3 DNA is TGCAGCGTTGATGAAGGGGGGACTAGTTGGTATTTT.

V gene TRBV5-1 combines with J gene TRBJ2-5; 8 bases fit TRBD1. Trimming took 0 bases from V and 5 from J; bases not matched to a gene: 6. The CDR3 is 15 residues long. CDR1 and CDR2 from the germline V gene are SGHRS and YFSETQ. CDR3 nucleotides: TGCGCCAGCAGCTTGGAGCAGGGGGCTAGGGAGACCCAGTACTTC. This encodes CASSLEQGARETQYF.

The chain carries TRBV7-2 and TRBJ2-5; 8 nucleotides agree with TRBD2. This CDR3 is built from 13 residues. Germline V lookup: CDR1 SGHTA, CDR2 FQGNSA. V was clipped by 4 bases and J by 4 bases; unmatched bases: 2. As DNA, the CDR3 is TGTGCCAGCAGCTGGGCGGGGGGAGAGACCCAGTACTTC. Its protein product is CASSWAGGETQYF.

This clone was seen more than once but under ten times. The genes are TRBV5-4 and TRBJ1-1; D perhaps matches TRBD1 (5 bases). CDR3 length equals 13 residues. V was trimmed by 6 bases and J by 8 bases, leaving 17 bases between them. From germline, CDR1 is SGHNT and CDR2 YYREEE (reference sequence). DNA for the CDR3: TGTGCCAGCACCGCGGACACAAACCCCGAAGCTTTCTTT. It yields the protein CASTADTNPEAFF.

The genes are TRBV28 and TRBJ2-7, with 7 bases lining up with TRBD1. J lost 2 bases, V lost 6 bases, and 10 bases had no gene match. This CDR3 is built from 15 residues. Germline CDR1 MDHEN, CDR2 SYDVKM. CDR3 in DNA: TGTGCCAGCAGGATCGGGACAGCGAGGACCTACGAGCAGTACTTC. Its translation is CASRIGTARTYEQYF.

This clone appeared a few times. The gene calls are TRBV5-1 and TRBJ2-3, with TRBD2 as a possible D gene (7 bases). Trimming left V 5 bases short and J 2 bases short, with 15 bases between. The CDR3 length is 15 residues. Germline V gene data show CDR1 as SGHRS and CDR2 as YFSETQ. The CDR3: CASRQRDTNTDTQYF. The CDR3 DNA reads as TGCGCCAGCAGACAGCGGGACACAAACACAGATACGCAGTATTTT.

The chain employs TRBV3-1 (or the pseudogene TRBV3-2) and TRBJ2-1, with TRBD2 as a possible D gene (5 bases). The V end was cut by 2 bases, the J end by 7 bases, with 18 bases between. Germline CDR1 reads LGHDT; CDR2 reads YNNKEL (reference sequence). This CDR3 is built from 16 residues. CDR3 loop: CASSQRQVGGGNEQFF. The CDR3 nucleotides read TGTGCCAGCAGCCAAAGGCAAGTGGGCGGAGGAAATGAGCAGTTCTTC.

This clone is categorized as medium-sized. The CDR3 sequence: CASSEGPSYEQYF. Written as DNA, the CDR3 is TGTGCCAGCAGTGAGGGGCCCTCCTACGAGCAGTACTTC. This chain uses TRBV27 with TRBJ2-7; D tentatively reads TRBD1 or TRBD2 (5 bases each). The CDR3 has 13 amino acids. V lost 5 bases, J lost 0 bases, and 8 bases lay in between. Germline lookup yields CDR1 MNHEY and CDR2 SMNVEV (reference sequence).

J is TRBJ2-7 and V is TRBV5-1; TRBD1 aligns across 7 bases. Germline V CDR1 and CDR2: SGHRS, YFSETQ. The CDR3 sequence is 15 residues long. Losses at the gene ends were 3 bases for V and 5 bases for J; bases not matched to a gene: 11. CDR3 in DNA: TGCGCCAGCAGCTCTGACAGGGTTCGTTGGGACGAGCAGTACTTC. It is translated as CASSSDRVRWDEQYF. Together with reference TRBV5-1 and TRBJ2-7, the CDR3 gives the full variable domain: KAGVTQTPRYLIKTRGQQVTLSCSPISGHRSVSWYQQTPGQGLQFLFEYFSETQRNKGNFPGRFSGRQFSNSRSEMNVSTLELGDSALYLCASSSDRVRWDEQYFGPGTRLTVT.

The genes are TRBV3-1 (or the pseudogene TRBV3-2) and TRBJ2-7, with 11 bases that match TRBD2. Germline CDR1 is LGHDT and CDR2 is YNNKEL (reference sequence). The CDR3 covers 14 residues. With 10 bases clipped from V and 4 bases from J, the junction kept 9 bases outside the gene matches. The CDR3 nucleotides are TGTGCCACCACGACTAGCGGGATTACTTACGAGCAGTACTTC. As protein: CATTTSGITYEQYF.